This TCR beta chain came from a study of CD8 T cells in Susac syndrome. Study summary: Patients with Susac syndrome were therapy-naive, on corticosteroids, or on intravenous immunoglobulin alone at blood draw.

Germline CDR1 reads MGHRA; CDR2 reads YSYEKL. The CDR3 is 13 residues long. cDNA came from roughly 0.53 to 1 ug RNA primed by random hexamers. Each CDR3 protein gets one entry after TCRdb re-called the immunoSEQ multiplex PCR reads with MiXCR. The data show 100,000 to 150,000 distinct CDR3 sequences, around 94% seen once. Patients with Susac syndrome met the recently defined diagnostic criteria for definite or probable disease. With respect to this clonotype: A read error may produce the germline difference seen at one junction end.

The sequenced sample was CD8+ T cells from PBMCs. The clonotype was recovered from a human donor with Susac syndrome. The chain joins TRBV4-1 to TRBJ2-1, with D possibly being TRBD2 (5 bases). This CDR3 reads CASSQDPGNEQFF. As DNA, the CDR3 is TGCGCCAGCAGTCAAGATCCGGGGAATGAGCAGTTCTTC.